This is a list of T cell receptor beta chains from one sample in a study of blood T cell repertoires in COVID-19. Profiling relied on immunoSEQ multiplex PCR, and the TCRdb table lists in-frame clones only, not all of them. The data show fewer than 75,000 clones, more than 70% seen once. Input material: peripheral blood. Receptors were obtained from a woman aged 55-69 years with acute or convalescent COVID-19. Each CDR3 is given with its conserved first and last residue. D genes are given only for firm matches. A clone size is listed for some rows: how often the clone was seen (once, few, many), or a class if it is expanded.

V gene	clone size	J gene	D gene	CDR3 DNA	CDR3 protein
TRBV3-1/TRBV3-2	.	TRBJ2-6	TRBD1	TGTGCCAGCAGTCCCGGGACAGGGGACTCTGGGGCCAACGTCCTGACTTTC	CASSPGTGDSGANVLTF
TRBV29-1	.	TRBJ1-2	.	TGCAGCGTTGAAGGGGGTAGGGGGATAGGAGGCTACACCTTC	CSVEGGRGIGGYTF
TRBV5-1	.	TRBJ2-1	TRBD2	TGCGCCAGCGGGGCTGGCATAGCGGGGAACAATGAGCAGTTCTTC	CASGAGIAGNNEQFF
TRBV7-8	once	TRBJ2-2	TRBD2	TGTGCCAGCAGCTGGACTAGCGGGTTTAACACCGGGGAGCTGTTTTTT	CASSWTSGFNTGELFF
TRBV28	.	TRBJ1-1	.	TGTGCCAGCAGTTTCCTCAACAGGGAGGCTTTCTTT	CASSFLNREAFF
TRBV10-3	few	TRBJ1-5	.	TGTGCCATCAGTGAGTCGGGGAGGGAGAGGCAGCCCCAGCATTTT	CAISESGRERQPQHF
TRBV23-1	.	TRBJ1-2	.	TGCGCCAGCAGTCAATCCTTTTTATGCAGGGGCGATGGCTACACCTTC	CASSQSFLCRGDGYTF
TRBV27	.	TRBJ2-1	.	TGTGCCAGCAGCCCTCGGACTACCTTTATATACAATGAGCAGTTCTTC	CASSPRTTFIYNEQFF
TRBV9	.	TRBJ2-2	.	TGTGCCAGCAGCGTAGCCTGGGGCAGGGCGTCCGGGGAGCTGTTTTTT	CASSVAWGRASGELFF
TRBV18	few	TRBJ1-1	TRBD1	TGTGCCAGCTCACCGTGGAACGGACAGGGAGGCACTGAAGCTTTCTTT	CASSPWNGQGGTEAFF
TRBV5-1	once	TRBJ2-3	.	TGCGCCAGCAGTCCGGTAGTTTCCACAGATACGCAGTATTTT	CASSPVVSTDTQYF
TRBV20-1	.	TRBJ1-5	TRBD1	TGCAGTGCTAGTGGGACAGGGGGTCCTAGCAATCAGCCCCAGCATTTT	CSASGTGGPSNQPQHF
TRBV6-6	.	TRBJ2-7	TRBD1	TGTGCCAGCAGTTACGGGTGGGACAGGGTGTTCTACGAGCAGTACTTC	CASSYGWDRVFYEQYF
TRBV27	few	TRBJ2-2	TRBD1	TGTGCCAGCAGTTTCTCCTCCGGGACAGGGAGGACCGGGGAGCTGTTTTTT	CASSFSSGTGRTGELFF
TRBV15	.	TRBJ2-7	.	TGTGCCACCAGCAGTCGTGGGGCCGGGTACGAGCAGTACTTC	CATSSRGAGYEQYF
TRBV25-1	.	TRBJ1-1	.	TGTGCCAGCAGTGAATTGAGGACTTTCTTT	CASSELRTFF
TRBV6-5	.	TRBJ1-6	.	TGTGCCAGCAGTTTGGCGGCCGTGTTGGATTCACCCCTCCACTTT	CASSLAAVLDSPLHF
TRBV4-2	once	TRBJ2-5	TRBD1	TGTGCCAGCAGCTCGAGGACAGGGGAAGAGACCCAGTACTTC	CASSSRTGEETQYF
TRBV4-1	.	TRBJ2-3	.	TGCGCCAGCAGCCAAGATTCGGGGGGCGGGGGCATCACAGATACGCAGTATTTT	CASSQDSGGGGITDTQYF
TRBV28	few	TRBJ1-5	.	TGTGCCAGCAGTCCTCCCGTCTCTCAGGGTAGGGGCAATCAGCCCCAGCATTTT	CASSPPVSQGRGNQPQHF
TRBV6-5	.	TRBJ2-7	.	TGTGCCAGCAGTTCAGGGAACGAGCAGTACTTC	CASSSGNEQYF
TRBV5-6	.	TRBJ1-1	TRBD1	TGTGCCAGCAGCTTATTTCGTGGGACAGGGCTAAACTTCGGTTCAGAAGCTTTCTTT	CASSLFRGTGLNFGSEAFF
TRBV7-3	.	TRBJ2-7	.	TGTGCCAGCAGCTTAGAGGGTTCCGGGGCCTACGAGCAGTACTTC	CASSLEGSGAYEQYF
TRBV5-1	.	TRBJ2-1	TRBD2	TGCGCCAGCAGCTTTTCGCTAGCGGGAGTCAATGAGCAGTTCTTC	CASSFSLAGVNEQFF
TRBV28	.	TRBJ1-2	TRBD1	TGTGCCAGCACCGCAGGGGGGAACTATGGCTACACCTTC	CASTAGGNYGYTF
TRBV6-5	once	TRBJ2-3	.	TGTGCCAGCAGCGTCAGGGGCGGCACAGATACGCAGTATTTT	CASSVRGGTDTQYF
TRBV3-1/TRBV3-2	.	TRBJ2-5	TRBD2	TGTGCCAGCAGCTCCCGGGGGGTAGCGTTGACAGAGACCCAGTACTTC	CASSSRGVALTETQYF
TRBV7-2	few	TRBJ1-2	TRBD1	TGTGCCAGCAGCTTAAACTCAGGGACAGAGAACTATGGCTACACCTTC	CASSLNSGTENYGYTF
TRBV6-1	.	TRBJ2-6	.	TGTGCCAGCAGTGTCGAGCCTCCAGGGGTTTCCAACGTCCTGACTTTC	CASSVEPPGVSNVLTF
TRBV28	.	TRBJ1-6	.	TGTGCCAGCAGACGGACGGTCAAGGGGTCACCCCTCCACTTT	CASRRTVKGSPLHF
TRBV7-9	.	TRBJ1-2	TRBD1	TGTGCCAGCAGCGCCCAAACAGGGGCCTATGGCTACACCTTC	CASSAQTGAYGYTF
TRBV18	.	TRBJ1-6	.	TGTGCCAGCTCACCCGGGCAGGGGCGAGAGAATTCACCCCTCCACTTT	CASSPGQGRENSPLHF
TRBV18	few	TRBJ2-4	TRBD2	TGTGCCAGCTCACCACCGGCTAGCGGGGGCCCCTCGGGCAAAAACATTCAGTACTTC	CASSPPASGGPSGKNIQYF
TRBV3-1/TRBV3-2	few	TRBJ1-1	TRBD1	TGTGCCAGCAGCCGCGGGACAGAGGCGCTAATGAACACTGAAGCTTTCTTT	CASSRGTEALMNTEAFF
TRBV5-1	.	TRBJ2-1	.	TGCGCCAGCAGCTTGGATCCTAGCAACAATGAGCAGTTCTTC	CASSLDPSNNEQFF
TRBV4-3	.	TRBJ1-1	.	TGCGCCAGCAGCCAAGCGACAGCTGATGGTGGTGAAGCTTTCTTT	CASSQATADGGEAFF
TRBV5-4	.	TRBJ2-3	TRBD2	TGTGCCAGCAGCTTGGGACTAGCGGGGAGCACAGATACGCAGTATTTT	CASSLGLAGSTDTQYF
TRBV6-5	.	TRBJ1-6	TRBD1	TGTGCCAGCAGGAAACGACAGGGTAATAATTCACCCCTCCACTTT	CASRKRQGNNSPLHF
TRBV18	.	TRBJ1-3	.	TGTGCCAGCTCACCAATCGAGCCCAGACACCCAAACACCATATATTTT	CASSPIEPRHPNTIYF
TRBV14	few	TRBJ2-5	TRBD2	TGTGCCAGCAGCCCCGGGACTAGCGGGGCAAGAGAGACCCAGTACTTC	CASSPGTSGARETQYF
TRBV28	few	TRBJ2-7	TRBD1	TGTGCCAGCAGGGGGGGCAGGGGGCCCTACGAGCAGTACTTC	CASRGGRGPYEQYF
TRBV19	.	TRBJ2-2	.	TGTGCCATCCGCCGGAGCTCCGGCAACACCGGGGAGCTGTTTTTT	CAIRRSSGNTGELFF
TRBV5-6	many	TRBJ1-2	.	TGTGCCAGCAGTTTGCCAGGGGCCTCTAACTATGGCTACACCTTC	CASSLPGASNYGYTF
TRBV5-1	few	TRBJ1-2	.	TGCGCCAGCAGCCTTAACAGGGTTGGGGATGGCTACACCTTC	CASSLNRVGDGYTF
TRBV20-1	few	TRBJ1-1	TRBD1	TGCAGTGCTAGTACGGCAGGGGGCATCACTGAAGCTTTCTTT	CSASTAGGITEAFF
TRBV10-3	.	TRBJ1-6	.	TGTGCCTCAGAGGATCGTTCTATACTGGGTTCACCCCTCCACTTT	CASEDRSILGSPLHF
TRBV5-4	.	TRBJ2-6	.	TGTGCCAGCAGCTCCGGCGGCTTCTCTGGGGCCAACGTCCTGACTTTC	CASSSGGFSGANVLTF
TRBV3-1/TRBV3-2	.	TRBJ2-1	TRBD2	TGTGCCAGCAGCCCCCTAAGCGGGGGGCGCAATGAGCAGTTCTTC	CASSPLSGGRNEQFF
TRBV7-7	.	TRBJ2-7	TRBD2	TGTGCTAGCAGCCCGCTAGCGGCCTCCTACGAGCAGTACTTC	CASSPLAASYEQYF
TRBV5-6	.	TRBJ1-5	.	TGTGCCAGCAGCTTGTTTTTGCGGGGAGGCGGTGGCAATCAGCCCCAGCATTTT	CASSLFLRGGGGNQPQHF
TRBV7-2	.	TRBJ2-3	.	TGTGCCAGCAGCTTAGTTATGACAGGATCCCAGTATTTT	CASSLVMTGSQYF
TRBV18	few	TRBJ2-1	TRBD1	TGTGCCAGCTCACCAGGACAGGGGAACAACAATGAGCAGTTCTTC	CASSPGQGNNNEQFF
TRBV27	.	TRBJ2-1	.	TGTGCCAGCAGTCTACGGGAGAGCTCCTACAATGAGCAGTTCTTC	CASSLRESSYNEQFF
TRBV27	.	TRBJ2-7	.	TGTGCCAGCAGTTCCTCCTCCTACGAGCAGTACTTC	CASSSSSYEQYF